This TCR beta chain was observed in a study of blood T cell repertoires in COVID-19. Study information: Material from acute and convalescent COVID-19 was sourced from the United States, Italy and Spain. T cells, B-cell-depleted T cells, or PBMCs supplied cDNA or gDNA.

V was pared by 1 base and J by 10 bases, with 9 bases of the junction left unmatched. This CDR3 comprises 16 residues. CDR1 is SGHVS, CDR2 FQNEAQ, per germline. For this clone: Other DNA variants within this sample encode the same CDR3.

As originally analysed: Estimation of nucleated cell counts was performed using reference gene primer amplification. Generated by immunoSEQ multiplex PCR, the TCRdb table keeps only in-frame clones and is missing some. For V, J and clone size, that table is used; D and trimming come from the DNA. The table has about 500,000 clones, 85% to 90% seen once. Specimen: peripheral blood. This chain joins TRBV7-8 and TRBJ1-5; TRBD1 aligns across 11 bases. This receptor was obtained from a woman between 45 and 65 years old with COVID-19, enrolled during active disease. The CDR3 nucleotides read TGTGCCAGCAGCTTAGGGGGGACAGGGGGAGACCAACCCCAGCATTTT. Amino acids: CASSLGGTGGDQPQHF.